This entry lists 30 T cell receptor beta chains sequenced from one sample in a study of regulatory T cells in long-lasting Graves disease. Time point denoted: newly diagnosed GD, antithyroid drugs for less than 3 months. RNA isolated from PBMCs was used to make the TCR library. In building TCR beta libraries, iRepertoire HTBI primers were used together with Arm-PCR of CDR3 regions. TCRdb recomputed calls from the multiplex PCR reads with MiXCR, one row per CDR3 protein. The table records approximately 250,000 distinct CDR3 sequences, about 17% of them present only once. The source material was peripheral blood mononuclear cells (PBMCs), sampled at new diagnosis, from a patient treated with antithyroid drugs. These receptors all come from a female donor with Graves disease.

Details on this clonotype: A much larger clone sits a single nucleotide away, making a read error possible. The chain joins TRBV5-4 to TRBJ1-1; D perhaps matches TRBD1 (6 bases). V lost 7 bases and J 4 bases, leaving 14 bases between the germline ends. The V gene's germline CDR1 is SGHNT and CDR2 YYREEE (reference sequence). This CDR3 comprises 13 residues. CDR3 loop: CASERIGGTEAFF. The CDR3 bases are TGTGCCAGCGAGCGGATAGGGGGCACTGAAGCTTTCTTT.

DNA for the CDR3: TGTGCCAGCAGTTACTATTCTGGCCCCGTTAGCAATCAGCCCCAGCATTTT. Translated: CASSYYSGPVSNQPQHF. The chain carries TRBV6-2 or TRBV6-3 and TRBJ1-5; no clear D gene. From germline, CDR1 is MNHEY and CDR2 SVGEGT. The CDR3 is 17 amino acids. V was trimmed by 1 base and J by 0 bases, leaving 13 bases between them.

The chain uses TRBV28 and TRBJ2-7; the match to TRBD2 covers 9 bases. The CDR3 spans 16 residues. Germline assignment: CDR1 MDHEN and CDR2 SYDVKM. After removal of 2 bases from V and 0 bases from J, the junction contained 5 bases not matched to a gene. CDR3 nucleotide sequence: TGTGCCAGCAGTTTAGGGGCGGGAGGGGCCTCCTACGAGCAGTACTTC. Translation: CASSLGAGGASYEQYF.

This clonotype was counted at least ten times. CDR3 residues: CASSFDTGQLTGELFF. CDR3 in DNA: TGTGCCAGCAGTTTCGATACGGGACAGCTCACCGGGGAGCTGTTTTTT. The chain is built from TRBV12-3 or TRBV12-4 and TRBJ2-2, with TRBD1 matching 7 bases. Trimming took 3 bases from V and 4 from J; bases not matched to a gene: 8. The CDR3 runs to 16 residues.

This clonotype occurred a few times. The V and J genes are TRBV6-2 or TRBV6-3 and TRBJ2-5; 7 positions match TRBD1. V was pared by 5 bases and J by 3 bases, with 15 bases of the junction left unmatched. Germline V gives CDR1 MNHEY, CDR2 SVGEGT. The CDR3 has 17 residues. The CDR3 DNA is TGTGCCAGCAGTGTACGACAGGGTGCTTCTACCAAAGAGACCCAGTACTTC. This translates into CASSVRQGASTKETQYF.

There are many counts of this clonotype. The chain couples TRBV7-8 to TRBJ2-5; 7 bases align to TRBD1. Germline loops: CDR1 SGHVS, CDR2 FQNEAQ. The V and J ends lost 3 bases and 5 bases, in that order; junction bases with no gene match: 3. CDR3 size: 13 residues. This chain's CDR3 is CASSFDRAETQYF. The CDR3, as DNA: TGTGCCAGCAGCTTTGACAGGGCGGAGACCCAGTACTTC.

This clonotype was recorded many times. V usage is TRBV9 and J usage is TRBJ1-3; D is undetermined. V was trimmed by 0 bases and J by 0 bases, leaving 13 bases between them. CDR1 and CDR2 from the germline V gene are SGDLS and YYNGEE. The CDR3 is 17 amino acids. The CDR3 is CASSVDPGRSSGNTIYF. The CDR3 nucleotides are TGTGCCAGCAGCGTAGACCCAGGTCGCAGCTCTGGAAACACCATATATTTT. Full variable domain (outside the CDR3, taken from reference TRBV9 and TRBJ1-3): DSGVTQTPKHLITATGQRVTLRCSPRSGDLSVYWYQQSLDQGLQFLIQYYNGEERAKGNILERFSAQQFPDLHSELNLSSLELGDSALYFCASSVDPGRSSGNTIYFGEGSWLTVV.

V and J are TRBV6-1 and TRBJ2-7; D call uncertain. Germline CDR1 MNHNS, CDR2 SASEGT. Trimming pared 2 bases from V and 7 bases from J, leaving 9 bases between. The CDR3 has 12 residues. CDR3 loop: CASSERAQEQYF. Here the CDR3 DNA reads TGTGCCAGCAGTGAAAGGGCTCAGGAGCAGTACTTC.

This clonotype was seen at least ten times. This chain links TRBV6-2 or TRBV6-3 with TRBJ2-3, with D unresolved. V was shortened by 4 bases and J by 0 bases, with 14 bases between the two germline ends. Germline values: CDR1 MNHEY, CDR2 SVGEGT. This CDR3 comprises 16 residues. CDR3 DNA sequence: TGTGCCAGCAGTTCCTTCCGGACCACTAGCACAGATACGCAGTATTTT. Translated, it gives CASSSFRTTSTDTQYF.

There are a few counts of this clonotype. This CDR3 is CSARPTGLAGDLDEQFF. CDR3 in DNA: TGCAGTGCTAGGCCCACGGGTCTAGCGGGAGATCTCGATGAGCAGTTCTTC. The rearrangement joins TRBV20-1 to TRBJ2-1, with TRBD2 identical over 10 bases. Looked up from germline, CDR1 is DFQATT and CDR2 is SNEGSKA (reference sequence). V was clipped by 3 bases and J by 8 bases; unmatched bases: 16. The CDR3 consists of 17 residues.

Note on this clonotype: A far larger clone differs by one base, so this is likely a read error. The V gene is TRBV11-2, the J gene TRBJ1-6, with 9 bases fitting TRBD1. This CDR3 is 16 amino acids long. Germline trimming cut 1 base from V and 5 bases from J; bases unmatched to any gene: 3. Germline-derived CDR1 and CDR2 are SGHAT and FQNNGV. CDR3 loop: CASSLGTGANNSPLHF. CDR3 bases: TGTGCCAGCAGCTTAGGGACAGGGGCCAATAATTCACCCCTCCACTTT.

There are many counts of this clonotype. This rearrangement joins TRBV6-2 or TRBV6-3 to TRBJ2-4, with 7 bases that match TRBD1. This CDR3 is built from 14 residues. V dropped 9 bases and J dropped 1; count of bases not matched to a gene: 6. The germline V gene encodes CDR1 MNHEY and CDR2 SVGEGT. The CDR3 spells CARQGHRAKNIQYF. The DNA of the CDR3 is TGTGCCAGACAGGGGCATAGGGCCAAAAACATTCAGTACTTC.

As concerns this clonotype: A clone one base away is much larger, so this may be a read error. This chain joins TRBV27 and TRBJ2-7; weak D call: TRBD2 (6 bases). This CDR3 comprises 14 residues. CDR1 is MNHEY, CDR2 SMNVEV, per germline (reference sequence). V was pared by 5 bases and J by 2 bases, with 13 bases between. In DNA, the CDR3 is TGTGCCAGCAGTGCCGCGGGGCTAACCTACGAGCAGTACTTC. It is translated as CASSAAGLTYEQYF.

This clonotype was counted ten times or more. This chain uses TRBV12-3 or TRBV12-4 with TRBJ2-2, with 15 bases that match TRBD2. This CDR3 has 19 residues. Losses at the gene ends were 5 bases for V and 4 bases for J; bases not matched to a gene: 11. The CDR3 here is CASSTHGLAGGPGTGELFF. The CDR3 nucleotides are TGTGCCAGCAGTACCCACGGACTAGCGGGAGGGCCGGGCACCGGGGAGCTGTTTTTT.

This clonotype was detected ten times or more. CDR3 in amino acids: CAIRPTSGSSDTQYF. Here the CDR3 DNA reads TGTGCCATCAGGCCGACTAGCGGGAGTTCAGATACGCAGTATTTT. The chain employs TRBV10-3 and TRBJ2-3, with 12 bases fitting TRBD2. The CDR3 length is 15 residues. Germline CDR1 reads ENHRY; CDR2 reads SYGVKD. The V and J ends lost 6 bases and 4 bases, in that order; junction bases with no gene match: 5.

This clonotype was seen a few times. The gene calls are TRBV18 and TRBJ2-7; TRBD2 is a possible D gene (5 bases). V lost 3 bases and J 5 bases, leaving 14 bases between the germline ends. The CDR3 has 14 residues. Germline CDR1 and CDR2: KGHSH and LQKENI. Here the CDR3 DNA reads TGTGCCAGCTCACCCCCGGCAAGGAGGCACGAGCAGTACTTC. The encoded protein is CASSPPARRHEQYF.

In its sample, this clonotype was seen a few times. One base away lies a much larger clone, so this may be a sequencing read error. The DNA of the CDR3 is TGTGCCGGCAGTAGAACAGGGGTTACCTATGGCTACACCTTC. Its protein product is CAGSRTGVTYGYTF. The rearrangement links TRBV6-1 to TRBJ1-2, with 7 nucleotides matching TRBD1. Germline values: CDR1 MNHNS, CDR2 SASEGT. This CDR3 has 14 amino acids.

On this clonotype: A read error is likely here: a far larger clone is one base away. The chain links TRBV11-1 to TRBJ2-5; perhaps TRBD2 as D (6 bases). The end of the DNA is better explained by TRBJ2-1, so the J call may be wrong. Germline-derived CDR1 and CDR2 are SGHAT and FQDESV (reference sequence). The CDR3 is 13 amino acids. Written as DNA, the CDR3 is TGTGTCAGCAGCTTGGGGGAGGTCAATGAGCAGTTCTTC. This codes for CVSSLGEVNEQFF.

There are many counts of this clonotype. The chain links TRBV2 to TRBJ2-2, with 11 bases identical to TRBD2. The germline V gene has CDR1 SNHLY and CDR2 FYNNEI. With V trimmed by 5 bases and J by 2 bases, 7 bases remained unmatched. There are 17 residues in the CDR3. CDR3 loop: CASSPPSGRLNTGELFF. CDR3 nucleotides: TGTGCCAGCAGTCCCCCTAGCGGGAGGCTTAACACCGGGGAGCTGTTTTTT.

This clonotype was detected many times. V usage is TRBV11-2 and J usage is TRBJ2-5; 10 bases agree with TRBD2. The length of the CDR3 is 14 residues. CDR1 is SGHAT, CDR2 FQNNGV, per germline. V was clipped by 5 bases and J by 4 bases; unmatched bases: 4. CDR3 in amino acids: CASSPSGRGETQYF. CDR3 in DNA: TGTGCCAGCAGCCCCAGCGGGAGGGGAGAGACCCAGTACTTC.

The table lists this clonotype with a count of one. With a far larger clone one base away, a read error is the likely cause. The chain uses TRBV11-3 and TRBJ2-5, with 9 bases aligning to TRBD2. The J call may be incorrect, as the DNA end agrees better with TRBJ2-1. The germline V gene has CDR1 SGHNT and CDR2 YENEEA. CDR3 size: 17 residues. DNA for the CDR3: TGTGCCAGCAACTTAGGGGGGCTAGCGGGATCCTCAGGTGAGCAGTTCTTC. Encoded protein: CASNLGGLAGSSGEQFF.

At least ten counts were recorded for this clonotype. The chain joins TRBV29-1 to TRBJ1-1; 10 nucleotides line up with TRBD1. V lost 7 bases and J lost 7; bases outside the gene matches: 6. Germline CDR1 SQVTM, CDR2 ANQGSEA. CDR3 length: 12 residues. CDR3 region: CSGTGGNFEAFF. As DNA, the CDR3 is TGCAGCGGGACAGGGGGAAACTTTGAAGCTTTCTTT.

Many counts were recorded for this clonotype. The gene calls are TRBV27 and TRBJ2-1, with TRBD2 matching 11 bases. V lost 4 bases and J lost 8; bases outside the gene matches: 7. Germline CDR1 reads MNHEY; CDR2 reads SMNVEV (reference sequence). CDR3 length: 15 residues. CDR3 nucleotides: TGTGCCAGCAGTTCGATAGCGGGAGGGGGAGATGAGCAGTTCTTC. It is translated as CASSSIAGGGDEQFF.

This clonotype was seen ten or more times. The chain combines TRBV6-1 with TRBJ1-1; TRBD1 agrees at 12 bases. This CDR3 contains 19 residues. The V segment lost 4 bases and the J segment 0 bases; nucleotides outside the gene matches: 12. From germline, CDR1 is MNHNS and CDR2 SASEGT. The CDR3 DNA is TGTGCCAGCAGTGTACGAGGGACAGGGGGCCCCGGGATGAACACTGAAGCTTTCTTT. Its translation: CASSVRGTGGPGMNTEAFF.

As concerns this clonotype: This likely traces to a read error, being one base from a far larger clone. The CDR3 bases are TGTGCCAGCAGCCGGGACGGGGACTATGGCTACACCTTC. Protein product: CASSRDGDYGYTF. J is TRBJ1-2 and V is TRBV7-8; tentative D call: TRBD1 (5 bases). The germline V gene has CDR1 SGHVS and CDR2 FQNEAQ. With 5 bases removed from V and 3 bases from J, the gap between germline ends came to 10 bases. This CDR3 contains 13 residues.

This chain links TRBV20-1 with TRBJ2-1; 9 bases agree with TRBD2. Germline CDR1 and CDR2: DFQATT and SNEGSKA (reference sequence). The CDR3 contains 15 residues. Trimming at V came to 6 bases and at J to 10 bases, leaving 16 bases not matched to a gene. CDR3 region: CSAQVAGGRAGEQFF. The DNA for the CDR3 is TGCAGTGCCCAGGTGGCTGGCGGGAGGGCCGGAGAGCAGTTCTTC.

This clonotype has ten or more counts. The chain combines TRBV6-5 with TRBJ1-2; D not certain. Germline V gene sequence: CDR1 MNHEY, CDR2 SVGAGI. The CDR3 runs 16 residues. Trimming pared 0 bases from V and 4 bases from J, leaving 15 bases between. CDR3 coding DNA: TGTGCCAGCAGTTACTCGATGGTCAGTGACGGCTATGGCTACACCTTC. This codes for CASSYSMVSDGYGYTF.

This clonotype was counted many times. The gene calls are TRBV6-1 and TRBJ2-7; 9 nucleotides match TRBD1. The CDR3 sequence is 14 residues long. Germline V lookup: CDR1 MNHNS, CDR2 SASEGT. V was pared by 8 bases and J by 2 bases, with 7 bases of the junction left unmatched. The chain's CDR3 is CASRGTGSPYEQYF. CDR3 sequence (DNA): TGTGCCAGCCGGGGGACAGGGAGTCCCTACGAGCAGTACTTC.

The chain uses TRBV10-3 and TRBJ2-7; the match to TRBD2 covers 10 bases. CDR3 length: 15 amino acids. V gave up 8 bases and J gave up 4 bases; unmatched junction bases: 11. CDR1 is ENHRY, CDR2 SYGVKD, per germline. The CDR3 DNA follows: TGTGCCATCCAGGCGAGCGGGAGGGCCGGGTACGAGCAGTACTTC. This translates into CAIQASGRAGYEQYF.

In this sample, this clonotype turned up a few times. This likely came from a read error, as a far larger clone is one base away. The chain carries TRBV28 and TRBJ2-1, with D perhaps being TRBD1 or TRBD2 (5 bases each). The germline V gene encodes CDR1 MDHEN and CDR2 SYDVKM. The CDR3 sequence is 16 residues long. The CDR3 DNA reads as TGTGCCAGCAGTTTAAACGGGCGACTTGGGGGAGAGACCCGGTACTTC. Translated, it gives CASSLNGRLGGETRYF.